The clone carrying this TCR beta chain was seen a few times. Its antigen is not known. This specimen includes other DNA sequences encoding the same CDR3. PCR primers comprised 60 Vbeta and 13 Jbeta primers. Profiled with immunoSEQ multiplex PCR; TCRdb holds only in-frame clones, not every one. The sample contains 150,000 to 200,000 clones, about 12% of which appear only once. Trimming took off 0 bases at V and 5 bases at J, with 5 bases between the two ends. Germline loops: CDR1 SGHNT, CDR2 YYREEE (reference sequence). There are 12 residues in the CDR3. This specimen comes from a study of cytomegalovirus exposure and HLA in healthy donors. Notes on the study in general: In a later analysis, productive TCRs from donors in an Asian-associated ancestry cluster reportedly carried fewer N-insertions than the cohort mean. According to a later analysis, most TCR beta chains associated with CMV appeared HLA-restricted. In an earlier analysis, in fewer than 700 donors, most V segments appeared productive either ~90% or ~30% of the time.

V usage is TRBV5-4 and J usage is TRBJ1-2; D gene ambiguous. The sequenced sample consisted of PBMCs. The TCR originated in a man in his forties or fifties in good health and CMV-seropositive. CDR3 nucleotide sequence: TGTGCCAGCAGCTTGGAAGCATATGGCTACACCTTC. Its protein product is CASSLEAYGYTF.